The entry that follows covers one T cell receptor beta chain sequence. This sample is part of a study of blood T cell repertoires in COVID-19. For the study at large: Some COVID-19 samples were acute and others convalescent; all came from the United States, Italy and Spain. In each case, the material was cDNA or gDNA derived from T cells, B-cell-depleted T cells, or PBMCs.

Germline V CDR1 and CDR2: SGHKS, YYEKEE (reference sequence). With 2 bases clipped from V and 6 bases from J, the junction kept 10 bases outside the gene matches. CDR3 length equals 15 residues. In the study's own analysis: Quantification of nucleated cells was approximated via reference gene primer amplification. Method: immunoSEQ multiplex PCR; TCRdb's copy keeps in-frame clones and lacks some. V and J calls and clone size come straight from that table; D and trimming were deduced from the DNA. The data show about 250,000 clones, with 86% seen just once and 2.5% to 3% held by the top ten. This clonotype was obtained from a woman aged 25 to 39 with active or convalescent COVID-19. The sequenced sample was peripheral blood. The gene calls are TRBV5-5 and TRBJ2-7; TRBD1 matches 8 bases. CDR3: CASSLKGQAVGEQYF. The CDR3 DNA reads as TGTGCCAGCAGCTTAAAGGGACAGGCGGTGGGCGAGCAGTACTTC.